The clone carrying this TCR beta chain was seen many times. Its target is not known. The CDR3 loop spans 15 amino acids. V was pared by 1 base and J by 6 bases, with 13 bases between. Germline CDR1 reads SGHVS; CDR2 reads FQNEAQ. This record comes from a study of early T cells in non-severe SARS-CoV-2 infection. On the study more broadly: Unpaired chains resulted from sequencing bulk RNA of unsorted whole blood. Whole-study findings and limits: Private and CD4 specificities were missed by VDJdb matching, skewed to anti-spike CD8.

Unique molecular identifiers tagged individual cDNA molecules. TCRdb called the 5' RACE reads again in MiXCR, with one record for every CDR3 protein. Of tens of thousands of distinct CDR3 sequences listed, more than 6.5% are singletons. This sequence joins TRBV7-8 and TRBJ1-5; D remains unclear. This TCR derives from an adult who was a healthcare worker with PCR-confirmed SARS-CoV-2 infection or an uninfected control (not recorded which). The sample here was whole blood, taken at baseline. The CDR3 spells CASSLGLRLFQPQHF. CDR3 bases: TGTGCCAGCAGCTTAGGATTACGATTGTTTCAGCCCCAGCATTTT. The whole variable domain, remainder taken from reference TRBV7-8 and TRBJ1-5, is GAGVSQSPRYKVAKRGQDVALRCDPISGHVSLFWYQQALGQGPEFLTYFQNEAQLDKSGLPSDRFFAERPEGSVSTLKIQRTQQEDSAVYLCASSLGLRLFQPQHFGDGTRLSIL.